The clone carrying this TCR beta chain occurred once. Its antigen is undetermined. The data derive from a study of T cell responses to AZD1222 COVID-19 vaccine. Whole-study results and caveats: Spike-specific TCR breadth rose after two AZD1222 doses, and depth rose as well. Of the AZD1222 recipients, only five to seven were seropositive at baseline.

The protocol was immunoSEQ multiplex PCR, while the TCRdb copy is restricted to in-frame clones and leaves out a portion. The table includes about 88,000 clones, about 90% detected once. CDR3 length: 13 residues. Germline lookup yields CDR1 PRHDT and CDR2 FYEKMQ (reference sequence). V lost 1 base and J lost 6, with 9 bases in between. The sequence derives from an adult in good health. Sequencing was performed on peripheral blood, taken on day 0 of AZD1222 vaccination. The gene calls are TRBV13 and TRBJ1-2; D remains unclear. The CDR3 loop is CASSLDRENGYTF. For the CDR3, the DNA is TGTGCCAGCAGCTTAGATAGGGAGAATGGCTACACCTTC. Together with reference TRBV13 and TRBJ1-2, the CDR3 gives the full variable domain: AAGVIQSPRHLIKEKRETATLKCYPIPRHDTVYWYQQGPGQDPQFLISFYEKMQSDKGSIPDRFSAQQFSDYHSELNMSSLELGDSALYFCASSLDRENGYTFGSGTRLTVV.